These T cell receptor beta chains were read from a single sample in a study of T cells in localized non-small cell lung cancer. The assay was immunoSEQ multiplex PCR, and TCRdb's table has in-frame clones only and misses some. The sample shows under 35,000 clones, 80% to 95% of them seen only once. The sequences come from peripheral blood mononuclear cells, collected before any cancer treatment. These receptor sequences come from a woman aged 35 to 75 with stage III lung adenocarcinoma. Both conserved end residues are part of each CDR3. D genes are given only for firm matches. Rows may omit the clone size; those that give it use once, few, many or a size class.

len: 16; abundance: few; v_gene: TRBV7-2; j_gene: TRBJ1-2; d_gene: .; CDR3aa: CASSLGRGTELYGYTF; CDR3nt: TGTGCCAGCAGCTTAGGTCGGGGCACCGAACTCTATGGCTACACCTTC
len: 13; abundance: .; v_gene: TRBV7-9; j_gene: TRBJ1-1; d_gene: .; CDR3aa: CASLKESGTEAFF; CDR3nt: TGTGCCAGCCTAAAGGAGAGCGGGACTGAAGCTTTCTTT
len: 15; abundance: .; v_gene: TRBV7-2; j_gene: TRBJ2-7; d_gene: .; CDR3aa: CASSSFDRVIYEQYF; CDR3nt: TGTGCCAGCAGCTCTTTCGACCGGGTAATCTACGAGCAGTACTTC
len: 13; abundance: .; v_gene: TRBV28; j_gene: TRBJ2-5; d_gene: .; CDR3aa: CASSPGAYWSQYF; CDR3nt: TGTGCCAGCAGTCCGGGAGCCTATTGGTCCCAGTACTTC
len: 14; abundance: .; v_gene: TRBV2; j_gene: TRBJ2-7; d_gene: .; CDR3aa: CASMRDSITYEQYF; CDR3nt: TGTGCCAGCATGCGGGACAGTATCACCTACGAGCAGTACTTC
len: 13; abundance: .; v_gene: TRBV2; j_gene: TRBJ1-1; d_gene: .; CDR3aa: CASLQTPGTEAFF; CDR3nt: TGTGCCAGCCTTCAGACCCCGGGGACTGAAGCTTTCTTT
len: 14; abundance: .; v_gene: TRBV6-6; j_gene: TRBJ1-1; d_gene: .; CDR3aa: CASTRDGTDTEAFF; CDR3nt: TGTGCCAGCACCCGGGACGGGACGGACACTGAAGCTTTCTTT
len: 16; abundance: .; v_gene: TRBV7-9; j_gene: TRBJ2-5; d_gene: TRBD2; CDR3aa: CASSPRTSGRGETQYF; CDR3nt: TGTGCCAGCAGCCCCCGAACTAGCGGGAGGGGAGAGACCCAGTACTTC
len: 15; abundance: .; v_gene: TRBV7-9; j_gene: TRBJ2-5; d_gene: TRBD2; CDR3aa: CASSLMGGARETQYF; CDR3nt: TGTGCCAGCAGCTTAATGGGAGGGGCCCGGGAGACCCAGTACTTC
len: 16; abundance: .; v_gene: TRBV19; j_gene: TRBJ1-1; d_gene: .; CDR3aa: CASSPPGLGKNTEAFF; CDR3nt: TGTGCCAGTAGCCCACCGGGATTAGGGAAGAACACTGAAGCTTTCTTT
len: 11; abundance: .; v_gene: TRBV28; j_gene: TRBJ1-1; d_gene: .; CDR3aa: CAAQSPTEAFF; CDR3nt: TGTGCCGCACAGAGCCCAACTGAAGCTTTCTTT
len: 15; abundance: .; v_gene: TRBV4-2; j_gene: TRBJ2-1; d_gene: TRBD1; CDR3aa: CASSQDTQGQGEQFF; CDR3nt: TGTGCCAGCAGCCAAGATACACAGGGGCAAGGTGAGCAGTTCTTC
len: 17; abundance: few; v_gene: TRBV7-6; j_gene: TRBJ1-1; d_gene: .; CDR3aa: CASSLGDSDPSGTEAFF; CDR3nt: TGTGCCAGCAGCTTAGGAGATTCCGACCCCAGTGGCACTGAAGCTTTCTTT
len: 14; abundance: .; v_gene: TRBV10-3; j_gene: TRBJ2-7; d_gene: TRBD2; CDR3aa: CAIRTSGKSREQYF; CDR3nt: TGTGCCATCAGAACTAGCGGGAAGTCGCGTGAGCAGTACTTC
len: 15; abundance: .; v_gene: TRBV4-3; j_gene: TRBJ1-5; d_gene: .; CDR3aa: CASSQVGGGNQPQHF; CDR3nt: TGCGCCAGCAGCCAAGTAGGGGGTGGCAATCAGCCCCAGCATTTT
len: 16; abundance: .; v_gene: TRBV28; j_gene: TRBJ1-1; d_gene: .; CDR3aa: CASSFTTGTTNTEAFF; CDR3nt: TGTGCCAGCAGTTTCACAACCGGGACAACGAACACTGAAGCTTTCTTT
len: 14; abundance: .; v_gene: TRBV6-5; j_gene: TRBJ2-7; d_gene: TRBD1; CDR3aa: CASSSGTGPYEQYF; CDR3nt: TGTGCCAGCAGTTCCGGGACAGGCCCCTACGAGCAGTACTTC
len: 14; abundance: .; v_gene: TRBV28; j_gene: TRBJ1-2; d_gene: TRBD1; CDR3aa: CASRGQGMAYGYTF; CDR3nt: TGTGCCAGCAGAGGACAGGGGATGGCCTATGGCTACACCTTC
len: 15; abundance: .; v_gene: TRBV27; j_gene: TRBJ1-1; d_gene: .; CDR3aa: CASSLESGWATEAFF; CDR3nt: TGTGCCAGCAGTTTAGAGTCAGGGTGGGCCACTGAAGCTTTCTTT
len: 14; abundance: .; v_gene: TRBV27; j_gene: TRBJ2-7; d_gene: .; CDR3aa: CASSSPGSSYEQYF; CDR3nt: TGTGCCAGCAGTTCCCCAGGATCGTCCTACGAGCAGTACTTC
len: 15; abundance: .; v_gene: TRBV11-2; j_gene: TRBJ1-5; d_gene: .; CDR3aa: CASSLSTDSNQPQHF; CDR3nt: TGTGCCAGCAGCTTGAGTACAGACAGCAATCAGCCCCAGCATTTT
len: 15; abundance: .; v_gene: TRBV28; j_gene: TRBJ1-3; d_gene: .; CDR3aa: CASRIYGSAGNTIYF; CDR3nt: TGTGCCAGCAGGATCTATGGGTCCGCCGGAAACACCATATATTTT
len: 14; abundance: .; v_gene: TRBV6-5; j_gene: TRBJ2-1; d_gene: TRBD2; CDR3aa: CASSYLRGEGEQFF; CDR3nt: TGTGCCAGCAGTTACTTGCGGGGGGAAGGTGAGCAGTTCTTC
len: 15; abundance: .; v_gene: TRBV2; j_gene: TRBJ2-7; d_gene: TRBD1; CDR3aa: CASRADRAGSYEQYF; CDR3nt: TGTGCCAGCCGTGCGGACAGGGCCGGCTCCTACGAGCAGTACTTC
len: 14; abundance: .; v_gene: TRBV4-1; j_gene: TRBJ2-7; d_gene: .; CDR3aa: CASSQSYRTYEQYF; CDR3nt: TGCGCCAGCAGCCAATCGTACAGAACCTACGAGCAGTACTTC
len: 16; abundance: .; v_gene: TRBV28; j_gene: TRBJ2-2; d_gene: TRBD2; CDR3aa: CASRPNRLANTGELFF; CDR3nt: TGTGCCAGCAGGCCGAACCGACTAGCTAACACCGGGGAGCTGTTTTTT
len: 15; abundance: .; v_gene: TRBV4-1; j_gene: TRBJ2-7; d_gene: TRBD2; CDR3aa: CASSSLAGGFHEQYF; CDR3nt: TGCGCCAGCAGCTCACTAGCGGGGGGCTTCCACGAGCAGTACTTC
len: 13; abundance: .; v_gene: TRBV7-8; j_gene: TRBJ1-3; d_gene: .; CDR3aa: CASSPRLGNTIYF; CDR3nt: TGTGCCAGCAGCCCCCGGCTGGGAAACACCATATATTTT
len: 14; abundance: .; v_gene: TRBV9; j_gene: TRBJ1-1; d_gene: .; CDR3aa: CASSVGLMNTEAFF; CDR3nt: TGTGCCAGCAGCGTAGGTCTTATGAACACTGAAGCTTTCTTT
len: 15; abundance: .; v_gene: TRBV7-8; j_gene: TRBJ2-3; d_gene: .; CDR3aa: CASSLGQGYTDTQYF; CDR3nt: TGTGCCAGCAGCTTAGGACAAGGGTACACAGATACGCAGTATTTT
len: 12; abundance: .; v_gene: TRBV6-5; j_gene: TRBJ1-2; d_gene: .; CDR3aa: CASTRGDYGYTF; CDR3nt: TGTGCCAGCACCAGGGGAGACTATGGCTACACCTTC
len: 14; abundance: .; v_gene: TRBV6-5; j_gene: TRBJ2-2; d_gene: TRBD2; CDR3aa: CASSESGAAGELFF; CDR3nt: TGTGCCAGCTCGGAAAGCGGGGCCGCCGGGGAGCTGTTTTTT
len: 16; abundance: .; v_gene: TRBV18; j_gene: TRBJ1-6; d_gene: TRBD1; CDR3aa: CASSPMDRADNSPLHF; CDR3nt: TGTGCCAGCTCACCGATGGACAGGGCTGATAATTCACCCCTCCACTTT
len: 15; abundance: .; v_gene: TRBV5-8; j_gene: TRBJ2-1; d_gene: .; CDR3aa: CASSLGGRTYNEQFF; CDR3nt: TGTGCCAGCAGCTTGGGCGGGCGGACCTACAATGAGCAGTTCTTC
len: 16; abundance: once; v_gene: TRBV5-4; j_gene: TRBJ2-1; d_gene: .; CDR3aa: CASSLGQGTPYNEQFF; CDR3nt: TGTGCCAGCAGCTTGGGCCAGGGAACCCCCTACAATGAGCAGTTCTTC
len: 14; abundance: .; v_gene: TRBV7-9; j_gene: TRBJ1-2; d_gene: .; CDR3aa: CASSPPGAGYGYTF; CDR3nt: TGTGCCAGCAGCCCTCCCGGTGCTGGGTATGGCTACACCTTC
len: 16; abundance: .; v_gene: TRBV11-2; j_gene: TRBJ1-2; d_gene: TRBD1; CDR3aa: CASSLDQTGGLSGYTF; CDR3nt: TGTGCCAGCAGCTTAGATCAGACAGGGGGACTAAGTGGCTACACCTTC
len: 14; abundance: .; v_gene: TRBV6-6; j_gene: TRBJ1-5; d_gene: TRBD1; CDR3aa: CASSDRVGNQPQHF; CDR3nt: TGTGCCAGCTCAGACAGGGTGGGGAATCAGCCCCAGCATTTT
len: 15; abundance: .; v_gene: TRBV7-2; j_gene: TRBJ2-2; d_gene: .; CDR3aa: CASSRRGPNTGELFF; CDR3nt: TGTGCCAGCAGCAGAAGGGGCCCGAACACCGGGGAGCTGTTTTTT
len: 14; abundance: .; v_gene: TRBV19; j_gene: TRBJ1-3; d_gene: .; CDR3aa: CASSQNKAGNTIYF; CDR3nt: TGTGCCAGTAGCCAAAACAAGGCCGGAAACACCATATATTTT
len: 11; abundance: .; v_gene: TRBV29-1; j_gene: TRBJ1-2; d_gene: .; CDR3aa: CSTRGAEGYTF; CDR3nt: TGCAGCACGCGGGGGGCAGAAGGCTACACCTTC
len: 15; abundance: .; v_gene: TRBV2; j_gene: TRBJ1-6; d_gene: TRBD1; CDR3aa: CASSRDSSINSPLHF; CDR3nt: TGTGCCAGCAGTAGGGACAGTTCCATTAATTCACCCCTCCACTTT
len: 16; abundance: once; v_gene: TRBV11-2; j_gene: TRBJ2-1; d_gene: TRBD1; CDR3aa: CASSTERTGGIRGQFF; CDR3nt: TGTGCCAGCAGCACTGAGAGGACAGGGGGAATTCGCGGGCAGTTCTTC
len: 19; abundance: once; v_gene: TRBV10-3; j_gene: TRBJ2-1; d_gene: TRBD2; CDR3aa: CAISEPPSGRNIPYNEQFF; CDR3nt: TGTGCCATCAGTGAGCCACCTAGCGGGAGGAACATACCATACAATGAGCAGTTCTTC
len: 15; abundance: .; v_gene: TRBV5-4; j_gene: TRBJ2-7; d_gene: .; CDR3aa: CASSSQGRSSYEQYF; CDR3nt: TGTGCCAGCAGCTCCCAGGGACGGAGCTCCTACGAGCAGTACTTC
len: 14; abundance: .; v_gene: TRBV7-2; j_gene: TRBJ1-1; d_gene: .; CDR3aa: CASSSLQGTLEAFF; CDR3nt: TGTGCCAGCAGCTCCCTACAGGGAACTTTGGAAGCTTTCTTT
len: 17; abundance: once; v_gene: TRBV25-1; j_gene: TRBJ2-7; d_gene: .; CDR3aa: CASSEFVRGFTLHEQYF; CDR3nt: TGTGCCAGCAGTGAATTTGTGAGGGGGTTCACGTTGCACGAGCAGTACTTC
len: 14; abundance: .; v_gene: TRBV28; j_gene: TRBJ2-7; d_gene: .; CDR3aa: CASSLSGAAYEQYF; CDR3nt: TGTGCCAGCAGTTTATCCGGGGCAGCCTACGAGCAGTACTTC
len: 15; abundance: .; v_gene: TRBV4-3; j_gene: TRBJ2-1; d_gene: TRBD2; CDR3aa: CASSQAGLAGTEQFF; CDR3nt: TGCGCCAGCAGCCAAGCAGGCCTAGCGGGTACCGAGCAGTTCTTC
len: 11; abundance: .; v_gene: TRBV6-5; j_gene: TRBJ1-5; d_gene: .; CDR3aa: CASSERGPQHF; CDR3nt: TGTGCCAGCAGTGAACGAGGGCCCCAGCATTTT
len: 15; abundance: .; v_gene: TRBV6-5; j_gene: TRBJ2-7; d_gene: TRBD2; CDR3aa: CASSYAAGESYEQYF; CDR3nt: TGTGCCAGCAGTTATGCAGCGGGAGAATCCTACGAGCAGTACTTC
len: 12; abundance: .; v_gene: TRBV30; j_gene: TRBJ1-5; d_gene: .; CDR3aa: CAWSVYGQPQHF; CDR3nt: TGTGCCTGGAGTGTTTATGGTCAGCCCCAGCATTTT
len: 16; abundance: .; v_gene: TRBV25-1; j_gene: TRBJ2-1; d_gene: TRBD2; CDR3aa: CASSESGLAGVNEQFF; CDR3nt: TGTGCCAGCAGTGAATCGGGACTAGCGGGAGTCAATGAGCAGTTCTTC
len: 14; abundance: .; v_gene: TRBV15; j_gene: TRBJ2-1; d_gene: .; CDR3aa: CATSRDHGYNEQFF; CDR3nt: TGTGCCACCAGCAGAGATCATGGGTACAATGAGCAGTTCTTC
len: 14; abundance: .; v_gene: TRBV11-2; j_gene: TRBJ2-7; d_gene: .; CDR3aa: CASSLDQVSYEQYF; CDR3nt: TGTGCCAGCAGCTTAGATCAAGTTTCCTACGAGCAGTACTTC
len: 11; abundance: .; v_gene: TRBV6-5; j_gene: TRBJ1-1; d_gene: .; CDR3aa: CASTGGTEAFF; CDR3nt: TGTGCCAGCACGGGGGGCACTGAAGCTTTCTTT